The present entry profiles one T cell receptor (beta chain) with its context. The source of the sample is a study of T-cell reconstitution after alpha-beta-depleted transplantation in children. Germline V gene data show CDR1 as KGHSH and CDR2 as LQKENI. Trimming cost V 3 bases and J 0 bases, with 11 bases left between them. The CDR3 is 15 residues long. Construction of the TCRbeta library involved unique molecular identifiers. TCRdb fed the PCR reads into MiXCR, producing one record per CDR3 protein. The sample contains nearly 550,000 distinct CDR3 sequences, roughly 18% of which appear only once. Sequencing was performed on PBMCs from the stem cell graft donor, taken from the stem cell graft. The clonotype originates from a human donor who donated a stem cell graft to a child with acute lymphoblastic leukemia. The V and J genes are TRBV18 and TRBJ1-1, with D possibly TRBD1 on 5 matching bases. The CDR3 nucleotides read TGTGCCAGCTCACCTCAGGGCCAGTTGAACACTGAAGCTTTCTTT. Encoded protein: CASSPQGQLNTEAFF. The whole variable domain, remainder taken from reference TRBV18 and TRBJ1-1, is NAGVMQNPRHLVRRRGQEARLRCSPMKGHSHVYWYRQLPEEGLKFMVYLQKENIIDESGMPKERFSAEFPKEGPSILRIQQVVRGDSAAYFCASSPQGQLNTEAFFGQGTRLTVV.